This T cell receptor (beta chain) stems from a study of OX40 agonist ivuxolimab in advanced cancers. Overall study findings and caveats: Averaged across samples, CD8+ T cells carried more expanded clones than CD4+ did. Among the lowest levels of clonal expansion were found in partial responders at 0.1-3.0 mg/kg. At doses 0.1 to 3.0 mg/kg, CD4+ and CD8+ clones expanded.

The repertoire was sequenced with immunoSEQ multiplex PCR; TCRdb's copy has only in-frame clones and lacks some. The table has roughly 23,000 clones, 70% to 90% seen once; the top ten hold around 38%. Blood samples were obtained at baseline, cycle 4 day 1, and cycle 7 day 1. With regard to this clone: The target antigen is unknown.

Germline V CDR1 and CDR2: LNHDA, SQIVND (reference sequence). The CDR3 has 15 amino acids. The V gene lost 3 bases and the J gene lost 0 bases, with 6 bases spanning the gap. This receptor was taken from an adult with an advanced solid tumor such as melanoma, head and neck, liver or kidney cancer. Source: CD4+ or CD8+ T cells sorted from blood, taken in a trial of the OX40 agonist ivuxolimab. The rearrangement links TRBV19 to TRBJ2-6, with D unclear. The CDR3 DNA reads as TGTGCCAGTAGTATGTCTCACTCTGGGGCCAACGTCCTGACTTTC. Translation gives CASSMSHSGANVLTF.